This T cell receptor beta chain derives from a study of blood T cell repertoires in COVID-19. The repertoire was sequenced with immunoSEQ multiplex PCR; TCRdb's copy has only in-frame clones and lacks some. The table records about 240,000 clones, around 90% of them present only once. CDR3 length: 14 amino acids. The germline gives CDR1 LNHNV, CDR2 YYDKDF (reference sequence). Trimming cost V 6 bases and J 6 bases; bases outside gene matches: 8. The chain has TRBV15 and TRBJ2-3; TRBD1 matches at 8 bases. The source of this sequence is a man aged 60-69 years who had recovered from COVID-19. The sequenced sample consisted of peripheral blood. The CDR3 region is CATRNDRGKDTQYF. The CDR3 DNA is TGTGCCACCAGAAACGACAGGGGAAAGGATACGCAGTATTTT.